The rows below give T cell receptor beta chains drawn from one sample of a study of radiotherapy plus CTLA-4 blockade in lung cancer. Assay: immunoSEQ multiplex PCR; the TCRdb copy retains only in-frame clones and omits some. The sample records roughly 60,000 clones, roughly three quarters being singletons. Here the sequenced sample was peripheral blood, taken from a patient treated with radiotherapy plus ipilimumab. The receptors shown here come from a human donor with non-small cell lung cancer who had a complete response to radiotherapy plus ipilimumab. The CDR3 runs from the conserved cysteine through the conserved F or W. The order of the fields is D gene, J gene, clone size, V gene, CDR3 DNA, CDR3 protein. A D gene is named only where the DNA matches it firmly. Not every row has a clone size; where given, it reads once, few, many or a size class.

D gene: -
J gene: TRBJ1-2
clone size: -
V gene: TRBV29-1
CDR3 DNA: TGCAGCGTTGATTTCTACAGGGCAACAACTAACTATGGCTACACCTTC
CDR3 protein: CSVDFYRATTNYGYTF

D gene: TRBD1
J gene: TRBJ2-5
clone size: -
V gene: TRBV19
CDR3 DNA: TGTGCCAGTAGTACCCTAGGGACAGCCTCCCAAGAGACCCAGTACTTC
CDR3 protein: CASSTLGTASQETQYF

D gene: TRBD1
J gene: TRBJ1-6
clone size: -
V gene: TRBV9
CDR3 DNA: TGTGCCAGCAGCGCCACAGGACAGGGTCGTAGCTCACCCCTCCACTTT
CDR3 protein: CASSATGQGRSSPLHF

D gene: TRBD1
J gene: TRBJ2-4
clone size: -
V gene: TRBV5-1
CDR3 DNA: TGCGCCAGCAGCTTGGGGCGACAGGGGGGGGACATTCAGTACTTC
CDR3 protein: CASSLGRQGGDIQYF

D gene: -
J gene: TRBJ2-1
clone size: -
V gene: TRBV10-1
CDR3 DNA: TGCGCCAGCAGTTCGGGGGGCCGGCTTCGAGAGCAGTTCTTC
CDR3 protein: CASSSGGRLREQFF

D gene: TRBD1
J gene: TRBJ1-1
clone size: -
V gene: TRBV5-1
CDR3 DNA: TGCGCCAGCAGCCAACAGGGGGCGACCACTGAAGCTTTCTTT
CDR3 protein: CASSQQGATTEAFF

D gene: -
J gene: TRBJ1-1
clone size: -
V gene: TRBV7-8
CDR3 DNA: TGTGCCAGCAGCTTAGATATGAGGCAAGAAGCTTTCTTT
CDR3 protein: CASSLDMRQEAFF

D gene: TRBD2
J gene: TRBJ2-1
clone size: -
V gene: TRBV7-2
CDR3 DNA: TGTGCCAGCAGAGTGAGACTAGCGGGGCTCAATGAGCAGTTCTTC
CDR3 protein: CASRVRLAGLNEQFF

D gene: TRBD1
J gene: TRBJ2-2
clone size: -
V gene: TRBV5-1
CDR3 DNA: TGCGCCAGCAGCTTGACAGGGGGAGTCCCCGGGGAGCTGTTTTTT
CDR3 protein: CASSLTGGVPGELFF

D gene: TRBD1
J gene: TRBJ1-5
clone size: -
V gene: TRBV6-5
CDR3 DNA: TGTGCCAGCAGGCAGGGGGTGGGACAGCCCCAGCATTTT
CDR3 protein: CASRQGVGQPQHF

D gene: TRBD2
J gene: TRBJ2-3
clone size: -
V gene: TRBV9
CDR3 DNA: TGTGCCAGCAGCGTAGGGACTAGCGGATCCACAGATACGCAGTATTTT
CDR3 protein: CASSVGTSGSTDTQYF

D gene: -
J gene: TRBJ2-1
clone size: -
V gene: TRBV7-2
CDR3 DNA: TGTGCCAGCAGCCCCCTGACCAGGGGGGCCGGACAGTTCTTC
CDR3 protein: CASSPLTRGAGQFF

D gene: -
J gene: TRBJ2-5
clone size: -
V gene: TRBV14
CDR3 DNA: TGTGCCAGCAGCCAAGTTTTGCGGGGTTCGGCCCAGTACTTC
CDR3 protein: CASSQVLRGSAQYF

D gene: TRBD1
J gene: TRBJ2-2
clone size: once
V gene: TRBV7-3
CDR3 DNA: TGTGCCAGCAGCTCTGGGACAGGGAGTGGAACCGGGGAGCTGTTTTTT
CDR3 protein: CASSSGTGSGTGELFF

D gene: -
J gene: TRBJ2-2
clone size: once
V gene: TRBV2
CDR3 DNA: TGTGCCAGTTGCCGAGGGCGAGAGGGCGGGGAGCTGTTTTTT
CDR3 protein: CASCRGREGGELFF

D gene: -
J gene: TRBJ1-1
clone size: few
V gene: TRBV5-5
CDR3 DNA: TGCGCCAGCAGCCAAGAAACGGGGTCGGCTTATGAAGCTTTCTTT
CDR3 protein: CASSQETGSAYEAFF

D gene: -
J gene: TRBJ2-7
clone size: -
V gene: TRBV7-8
CDR3 DNA: TGTGCCAGCAGCTTACAGGCCTACGAGCAGTACTTC
CDR3 protein: CASSLQAYEQYF

D gene: TRBD1
J gene: TRBJ2-3
clone size: once
V gene: TRBV5-1
CDR3 DNA: TGCGCCAGCAGCTTAGGACAGGGCTTAGATACGCAGTATTTT
CDR3 protein: CASSLGQGLDTQYF

D gene: -
J gene: TRBJ2-3
clone size: -
V gene: TRBV7-9
CDR3 DNA: TGTGCCAGCAGCCAGCCGACGGGACAAGGCACAGATACGCAGTATTTT
CDR3 protein: CASSQPTGQGTDTQYF

D gene: -
J gene: TRBJ1-4
clone size: -
V gene: TRBV28
CDR3 DNA: TGTGCCAGCAGTGGGGGGGGTGAAAAACTGTTTTTT
CDR3 protein: CASSGGGEKLFF

D gene: TRBD1
J gene: TRBJ2-7
clone size: -
V gene: TRBV6-1
CDR3 DNA: TGTGCCAGCAGAGCGGACAGGGCTCTATACGAGCAGTACTTC
CDR3 protein: CASRADRALYEQYF

D gene: -
J gene: TRBJ1-1
clone size: -
V gene: TRBV4-1
CDR3 DNA: TGCGCCAGCAGCCAAGCGCGGACGGAGGTTCAAGCTTTCTTT
CDR3 protein: CASSQARTEVQAFF

D gene: -
J gene: TRBJ2-7
clone size: -
V gene: TRBV7-8
CDR3 DNA: TGTGCCAGCAGCTTAACGCTGCAGGGGCGACACTACGAGCAGTACTTC
CDR3 protein: CASSLTLQGRHYEQYF

D gene: -
J gene: TRBJ2-1
clone size: -
V gene: TRBV27
CDR3 DNA: TGTGCCAGCAGTTTATCAACTAGCTACAATGAGCAGTTCTTC
CDR3 protein: CASSLSTSYNEQFF

D gene: TRBD1
J gene: TRBJ2-5
clone size: -
V gene: TRBV28
CDR3 DNA: TGTGCCAGCAGGGGACAGGGGGCGGCGGAGACCCAGTACTTC
CDR3 protein: CASRGQGAAETQYF

D gene: TRBD1
J gene: TRBJ2-1
clone size: -
V gene: TRBV28
CDR3 DNA: TGTGCCAGCAGTTTGCCCGCGGGACAGGTTGGGAATGAGCAGTTCTTC
CDR3 protein: CASSLPAGQVGNEQFF